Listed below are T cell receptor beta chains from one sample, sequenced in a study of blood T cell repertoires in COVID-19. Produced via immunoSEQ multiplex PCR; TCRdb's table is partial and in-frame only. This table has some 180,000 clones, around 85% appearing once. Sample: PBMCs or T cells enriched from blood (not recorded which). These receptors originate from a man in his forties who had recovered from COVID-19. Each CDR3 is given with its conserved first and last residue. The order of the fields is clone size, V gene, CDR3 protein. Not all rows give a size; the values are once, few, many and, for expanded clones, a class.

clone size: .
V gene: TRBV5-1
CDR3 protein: CASSLVGGLGETQYF

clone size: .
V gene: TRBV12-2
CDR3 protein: CASRLTRREAFF

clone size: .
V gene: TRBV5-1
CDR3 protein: CASSSGHTEAFF

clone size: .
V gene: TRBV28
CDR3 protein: CASSLTHLEAFF

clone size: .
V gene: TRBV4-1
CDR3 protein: CASSQDGVPGNTIYF

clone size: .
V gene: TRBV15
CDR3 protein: CATSPWTSGNTGELFF

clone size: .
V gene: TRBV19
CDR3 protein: CATSQGIGEKLFF

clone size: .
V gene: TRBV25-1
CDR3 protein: CASALKTTNEKLFF

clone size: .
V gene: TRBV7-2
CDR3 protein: CASSLGGSGRFRETQYF

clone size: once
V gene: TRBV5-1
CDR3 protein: CASSSNPSSGNTIYF

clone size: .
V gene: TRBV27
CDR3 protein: CASSIRVGYEQYF

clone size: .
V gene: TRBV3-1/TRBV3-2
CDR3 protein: CASSLPTGMKTEAFF

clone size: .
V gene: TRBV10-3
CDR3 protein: CAISEGGKSRAFF

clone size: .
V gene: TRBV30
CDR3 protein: CAWRGQILPGANVLTF

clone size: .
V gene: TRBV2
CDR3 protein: CASNPQWGYTF

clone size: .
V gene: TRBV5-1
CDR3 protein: CASSLSAAGNTIYF

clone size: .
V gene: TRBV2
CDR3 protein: CASSGAGGPNTGELFF

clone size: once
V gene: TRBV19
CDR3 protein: CASSSTGGLTNEKLFF

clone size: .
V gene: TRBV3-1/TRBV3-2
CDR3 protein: CASSQPGLAYEQYF

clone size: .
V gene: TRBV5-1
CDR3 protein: CASSLTGTGVNNSPLHF

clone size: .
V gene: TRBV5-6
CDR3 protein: CASSLVGGGSSYEQYF

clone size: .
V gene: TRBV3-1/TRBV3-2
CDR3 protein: CASSHSGGDTQYF

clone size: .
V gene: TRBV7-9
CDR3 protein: CASSFRAKNTEAFF

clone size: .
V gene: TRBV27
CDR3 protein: CASSLRQETQYF

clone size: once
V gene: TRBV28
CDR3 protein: CASSSGGGRKGYTF

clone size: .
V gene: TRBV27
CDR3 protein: CASSLDRFNQPQHF

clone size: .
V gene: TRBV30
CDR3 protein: CAWRDGTDSPLHF

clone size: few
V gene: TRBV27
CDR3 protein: CASRQGSGEQYF

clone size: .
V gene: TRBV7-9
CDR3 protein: CASSPAGGNQPQHF

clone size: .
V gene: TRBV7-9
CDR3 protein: CASSPRSPGQGSSYNEQFF

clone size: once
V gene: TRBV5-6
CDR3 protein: CASSLLGEGGNTEAFF

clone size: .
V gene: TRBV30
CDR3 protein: CAWSMGQSNSPLHF

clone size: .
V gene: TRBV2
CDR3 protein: CAGQKAGRGSRGELFF

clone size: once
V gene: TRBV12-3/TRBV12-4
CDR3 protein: CASSLEMNTEAFF

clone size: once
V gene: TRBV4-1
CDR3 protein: CASSQGWGQGDEQFF

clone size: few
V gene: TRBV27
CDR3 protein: CASRKTTFREQEKLFF

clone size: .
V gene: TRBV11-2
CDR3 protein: CASSLQERGTQYF

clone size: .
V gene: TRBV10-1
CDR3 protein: CASSNSHYGYTF

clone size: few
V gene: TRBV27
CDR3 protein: CASSLLSGTGGDGYTF

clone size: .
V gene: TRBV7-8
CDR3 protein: CASRDGSGVSSYEQYF